Shown below are 17 T cell receptor beta chains from a single sample sequenced in a study of blood T cell repertoires in COVID-19. TCRdb's table, derived via immunoSEQ multiplex PCR, lists solely in-frame clones and lacks some. This table holds about 280,000 clones, around 90% found once. Sequenced material: peripheral blood. These receptors were collected from a man aged 18 to 35 with active or convalescent COVID-19.

The V and J genes are TRBV6-2 or TRBV6-3 and TRBJ1-5; D is unclear. The CDR3 runs to 14 residues. Germline loops: CDR1 MNHEY, CDR2 SVGEGT. V lost 1 base and J lost 1, with 5 bases in between. The chain's CDR3 is CASSYLQSNQPQHF. The CDR3 region has the DNA TGTGCCAGCAGTTACTTGCAGAGCAATCAGCCCCAGCATTTT.

The chain carries TRBV9 and TRBJ2-3; the D gene is possibly TRBD1 (5 bases). CDR3 length: 17 amino acids. CDR1 is SGDLS and CDR2 is YYNGEE in the germline V gene. V was shortened by 3 bases and J by 0 bases, with 17 bases between the two germline ends. The CDR3, as DNA: TGTGCCAGCAGCGAGGGGCAGGGCGGTCTTAGCACAGATACGCAGTATTTT. Translating gives CASSEGQGGLSTDTQYF.

Note on this clone: A read error may be the cause here, since a much bigger clone is one base away. This chain connects TRBV11-2 to TRBJ2-3, with unresolved D. V lost 6 bases, J lost 0 bases, and 4 bases lay in between. Per germline, CDR1 SGHAT and CDR2 FQNNGV. The CDR3 extends over 12 amino acids. CDR3 nucleotide sequence: TGTGCCAGCAGTTCTAGCACAGATACGCAGTATTTT. Translated: CASSSSTDTQYF.

This chain connects TRBV4-3 to TRBJ1-1; the match to TRBD1 covers 9 bases. V was clipped by 4 bases and J by 4 bases; unmatched bases: 4. Germline V gives CDR1 LGHNA, CDR2 YSLEER. The CDR3 is 14 amino acids. The CDR3 bases are TGCGCCAGCAGCCCGTCGACAGGGGGCACTGAAGCTTTCTTT. This encodes CASSPSTGGTEAFF.

The chain couples TRBV5-1 to TRBJ2-3, with 9 positions matching TRBD2. From germline, CDR1 is SGHRS and CDR2 YFSETQ. V shed 0 bases, J shed 1 base, and the junction held 3 bases outside the gene matches. This CDR3 region has 16 residues. CDR3 amino acids: CASSLASSGGTDTQYF. The CDR3 DNA sequence: TGCGCCAGCAGCTTGGCTTCTAGCGGGGGCACAGATACGCAGTATTTT.

The J gene is TRBJ2-2, the V gene TRBV5-5; 9 bases are shared with TRBD1. Germline-derived CDR1 and CDR2 are SGHKS and YYEKEE (reference sequence). V shed 3 bases, J shed 4 bases, and the junction held 4 bases outside the gene matches. The CDR3 has 15 residues. The DNA for the CDR3 is TGTGCCAGCAGCTGGACAGGGGAAGGCACCGGGGAGCTGTTTTTT. This gives the protein CASSWTGEGTGELFF.

V usage is TRBV6-2 or TRBV6-3 and J usage is TRBJ1-5; no definite D call. The ends were cut back, 5 bases at V and 9 bases at J, with 11 bases in the middle. The CDR3 is 12 residues long. Germline V gives CDR1 MNHEY, CDR2 SVGEGT. The chain's CDR3 is CASSAPGRPQHF. The CDR3 DNA reads as TGTGCCAGCAGTGCCCCCGGTCGGCCCCAGCATTTT.

The chain links TRBV27 to TRBJ1-3; a weak D match, TRBD1 (5 bases). The CDR3 has 17 residues. Trimming removed 0 bases from V and 1 base from J, with 13 bases in between. CDR1 is MNHEY, CDR2 SMNVEV, per germline (reference sequence). In DNA form, the CDR3 reads TGTGCCAGCAGTTTATCGATGCCAGGGCTATCTGGAAACACCATATATTTT. This sequence encodes CASSLSMPGLSGNTIYF.

This chain connects TRBV7-9 to TRBJ1-3; 7 bases line up with TRBD1. From germline, CDR1 is SEHNR and CDR2 FQNEAQ (reference sequence). V gave up 4 bases and J gave up 4 bases; unmatched junction bases: 4. The CDR3 consists of 14 residues. The CDR3 sequence is CASSSSGQGNTIYF. In nucleotides, the CDR3 is TGTGCCAGCAGCTCCTCGGGACAGGGAAACACCATATATTTT.

The rearrangement joins TRBV4-3 to TRBJ2-3; D call uncertain. This CDR3 has 15 amino acids. Germline V gene data show CDR1 as LGHNA and CDR2 as YSLEER. V dropped 0 bases and J dropped 0 bases, with 7 bases sitting between them. CDR3 residues: CASSQELISTDTQYF. In DNA form, the CDR3 reads TGCGCCAGCAGCCAAGAGCTAATTAGCACAGATACGCAGTATTTT.

This rearrangement joins TRBV10-3 to TRBJ2-3; 7 bases are a match to TRBD2. Germline V gene lookup returns CDR1 ENHRY and CDR2 SYGVKD. Trimming took 8 bases from V and 3 from J; bases not matched to a gene: 5. The CDR3 loop spans 13 amino acids. CDR3 in DNA: TGTGCCATCTCCAGGGAGGGGACAGATACGCAGTATTTT. Its translation is CAISREGTDTQYF.

This clone has a single count. The chain is built from TRBV28 and TRBJ1-2; D is unclear. V was pared by 4 bases and J by 9 bases, with 9 bases between. This CDR3 is 11 amino acids long. Germline loops: CDR1 MDHEN, CDR2 SYDVKM. The CDR3 nucleotides read TGTGCCAGCAGTTCGGTCACCCGCTACACCTTC. Amino acids: CASSSVTRYTF.

V gene TRBV4-1 combines with J gene TRBJ2-7, with TRBD2 identical over 12 bases. The CDR3 length is 18 residues. CDR1 MGHRA and CDR2 YSYEKL come from the germline V gene. Trimming at V came to 1 base and at J to 0 bases, leaving 7 bases not matched to a gene. The CDR3 DNA reads as TGCGCCAGCAGCCAAGCTACACTAGCGGGGGGTCGCTCCTACGAGCAGTACTTC. As protein: CASSQATLAGGRSYEQYF.

The V call is TRBV4-2, the J call TRBJ1-1; TRBD1 might be the D (5 bases). Germline CDR1 LGHNA, CDR2 YNFKEQ. V lost 7 bases and J lost 1, with 7 bases in between. The CDR3 length is 12 residues. The chain's CDR3 is CASTTGNTEAFF. The DNA for the CDR3 is TGTGCCAGCACAACAGGGAACACTGAAGCTTTCTTT.

The chain couples TRBV20-1 to TRBJ2-7, with 7 bases aligning to TRBD2. The CDR3 runs 11 residues. J lost 5 bases, V lost 3 bases, and 1 base had no gene match. CDR1 DFQATT and CDR2 SNEGSKA come from the germline V gene (reference sequence). The CDR3, as DNA: TGCAGTGCTAGTGGGAGGGACGAGCAGTACTTC. Translated: CSASGRDEQYF.

The genes are TRBV7-9 and TRBJ1-5; no clear D gene. CDR1 is SEHNR, CDR2 FQNEAQ, per germline (reference sequence). Trimming took 5 bases from V and 6 from J, leaving 11 bases between them. CDR3 length: 13 amino acids. CDR3 nucleotides: TGTGCCAGCAGCACGCAGGAGGGTCAGCCCCAGCATTTT. Protein sequence: CASSTQEGQPQHF.

The chain links TRBV9 to TRBJ2-1; the match to TRBD2 covers 8 bases. The ends lost 4 bases at V and 10 bases at J; junction bases unmatched: 10. The CDR3 is made up of 14 amino acids. Germline loops: CDR1 SGDLS, CDR2 YYNGEE. Written as DNA, the CDR3 is TGTGCCAGCAGCTCGGGACTAGAGGTCGGCGAGCAGTTCTTC. This sequence encodes CASSSGLEVGEQFF.